The clone carrying this T cell receptor (beta chain) was found a few times. What it binds is not known. The data originate from a study of cytomegalovirus exposure and HLA in healthy donors. Findings and limits, study-wide: Excluded were some V segments that proved indistinguishable, including TRBV6-2 and TRBV6-3.

CDR3 size: 14 residues. CDR1 and CDR2 (germline): LGHNT, FRNRAP. Trimming removed 2 bases from V and 8 bases from J, with 12 bases in between. The PCR employed 60 Vbeta primers together with 13 Jbeta primers. Clones were read by immunoSEQ multiplex PCR, and TCRdb kept only the in-frame ones, dropping some. The sample carries some 180,000 clones, 9.5% recorded once. The chain joins TRBV12-5 to TRBJ1-4; no clear D gene. The origin of this receptor is a woman younger than 45 in good health and CMV-seropositive. Sequenced material: PBMCs. The CDR3 loop is CASGLNYLREKLFF. CDR3 DNA sequence: TGTGCTAGTGGTTTGAACTATCTGAGAGAAAAACTGTTTTTT.